This T cell receptor beta chain was found in a study of somatic mutations in cytotoxic T cells in rheumatoid arthritis. The method was immunoSEQ multiplex PCR; TCRdb's version includes in-frame clones alone and lacks a portion of them. The sample contains approximately 12,000 clones, over 70% of which appear only once. This clone appeared once. Germline CDR1 is SGHNT and CDR2 is YYREEE (reference sequence). This CDR3 has 14 residues. J gave up 1 base and V 4 bases, and 1 base lay outside the gene matches. The rearrangement uses TRBV5-4 and TRBJ2-3; 9 bases fit TRBD2. The TCR was taken from a man over 45 in good health. Sample: CD8+ T cells sorted from blood. CDR3 sequence: CASSVAGGTDTQYF. CDR3 nucleotides: TGTGCCAGCAGCGTAGCGGGGGGCACAGATACGCAGTATTTT.